This T cell receptor (beta chain) was identified during a study of vaccination effects on CD4 cells after COVID-19. Study-wide context: It was a median of 72 days after the second dose that post-vaccine samples were obtained. Study-level results: In vaccinees who were healthy, merely 1 out of 255 vaccine-induced clones cross-reacted with common cold coronaviruses.

The V end was cut by 2 bases, the J end by 1 base, with 8 bases between. The germline CDR1 and CDR2 sequences are KGHSH and LQKENI. The CDR3 loop spans 14 amino acids. As concerns this clone: Its matching antigen is unknown.

Data came from immunoSEQ multiplex PCR; TCRdb stores just in-frame clones and leaves some out. The sample holds roughly 34,000 clones, around 80% seen once. Viral peptide pools were used in the ViraFEST assay to expand antigen-specific CD4+ T cells, and sequencing came afterward. Following a 10-day culture, CD4+ T cells were purified. The vaccine given was either BNT162b2 or mRNA-1273, in two doses. On days 3 and 7, fresh IL-2 medium replaced half the medium. The rearrangement uses TRBV18 and TRBJ1-1; possibly TRBD1 for D (5 bases). Material: CD4+ T cells from PBMCs cultured with HCoV-NL63 spike peptides, obtained after COVID-19 vaccination. This TCR derives from a human donor who received a COVID-19 vaccine. Some clones in this sample may be carry-over from other donors' samples. The CDR3 nucleotides are TGTGCCAGCTCACCAAGACAGAGGAACACTGAAGCTTTCTTT. This gives the protein CASSPRQRNTEAFF.